This record looks at one T cell receptor beta chain sequence and its context. Clones were read by immunoSEQ multiplex PCR, and TCRdb kept only the in-frame ones, dropping some. This table holds approximately 220,000 clones, over 70% found once. The data originate from a study of blood T cell repertoires in COVID-19. This CDR3 comprises 11 residues. CDR1 is DFQATT, CDR2 SNEGSKA, per germline (reference sequence). The V gene lost 5 bases and the J gene lost 8 bases, with 12 bases spanning the gap. The clonotype originates from a woman older than 75 with acute or convalescent COVID-19. Sequencing was carried out using peripheral blood. The chain recombines TRBV20-1 with TRBJ1-1; maybe TRBD1 (5 bases). CDR3 coding DNA: TGCAGTGCTCACCAAAGGACAGAAGCTTTCTTT. Residues: CSAHQRTEAFF.